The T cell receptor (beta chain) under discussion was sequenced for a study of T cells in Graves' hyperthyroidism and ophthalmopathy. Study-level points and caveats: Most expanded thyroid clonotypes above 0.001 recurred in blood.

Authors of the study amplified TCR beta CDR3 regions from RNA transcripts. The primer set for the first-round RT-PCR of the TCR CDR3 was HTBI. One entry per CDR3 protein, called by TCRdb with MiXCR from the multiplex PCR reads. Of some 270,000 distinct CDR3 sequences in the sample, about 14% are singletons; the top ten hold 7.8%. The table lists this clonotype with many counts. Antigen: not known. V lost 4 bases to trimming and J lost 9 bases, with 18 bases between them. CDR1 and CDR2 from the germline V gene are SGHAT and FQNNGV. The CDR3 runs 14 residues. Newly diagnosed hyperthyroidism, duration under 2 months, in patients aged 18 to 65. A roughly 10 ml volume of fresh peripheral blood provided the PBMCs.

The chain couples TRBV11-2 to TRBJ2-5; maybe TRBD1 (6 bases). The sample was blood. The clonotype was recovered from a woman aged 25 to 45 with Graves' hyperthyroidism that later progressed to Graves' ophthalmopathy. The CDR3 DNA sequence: TGTGCCAGCAGCTCTACAGGGTCCTTCATGGCCCAGTACTTC. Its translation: CASSSTGSFMAQYF.